These 3 T cell receptor beta chains were sequenced from one sample in a study of T cell responses to AZD1222 COVID-19 vaccine. Here immunoSEQ multiplex PCR was the method, and the copy in TCRdb shows in-frame clones only, minus some. The sample has 150,000 to 180,000 clones; 88% are singletons. Source: peripheral blood, taken on day 0 of AZD1222 vaccination. These receptors came from an adult in good health.

V usage is TRBV19 and J usage is TRBJ2-5, with 7 bases identical to TRBD1. CDR3 length: 14 residues. The V and J ends lost 6 bases and 4 bases, in that order; junction bases with no gene match: 8. Germline loops: CDR1 LNHDA, CDR2 SQIVND (reference sequence). The CDR3, as DNA: TGTGCCAGTAGCCCAACCTCAGGGGGAGAGACCCAGTACTTC. Residues: CASSPTSGGETQYF.

The V call is TRBV9, the J call TRBJ1-1, with D unclear. The V gene lost 0 bases and the J gene lost 1 base, with 10 bases spanning the gap. The CDR3 length is 15 residues. Per the germline V gene, CDR1 is SGDLS and CDR2 is YYNGEE. CDR3 coding DNA: TGTGCCAGCAGCGTAGAGGACGCCTGGAACACTGAAGCTTTCTTT. It yields the protein CASSVEDAWNTEAFF.

This rearrangement joins TRBV7-9 to TRBJ2-1, with D possibly TRBD1 on 6 matching bases. The V and J ends lost 6 bases and 7 bases respectively, with 13 bases between them. This CDR3 has 13 amino acids. Per germline, CDR1 SEHNR and CDR2 FQNEAQ (reference sequence). CDR3 in amino acids: CASRNRVRNEQFF. In DNA form, the CDR3 reads TGTGCCAGCAGGAACAGGGTTCGGAATGAGCAGTTCTTC. Full variable domain (remainder filled in from reference TRBV7-9 and TRBJ2-1): DTGVSQNPRHKITKRGQNVTFRCDPISEHNRLYWYRQTLGQGPEFLTYFQNEAQLEKSRLLSDRFSAERPKGSFSTLEIQRTEQGDSAMYLCASRNRVRNEQFFGPGTRLTVL.